This record concerns one TCR beta chain sequence. Its antigen is still unknown. TCRdb keeps only in-frame clones here, not all; method: immunoSEQ multiplex PCR. This table has roughly 13,000 clones, roughly 80% appearing once. It was autoimmune disease history or systemic immunosuppression that excluded patients. The data are from a study of OX40 agonist ivuxolimab in advanced cancers. Overall study: Allowance was made for prior anti-PD-1, anti-PD-L1 or anti-CTLA-4 therapy, and around 44% had some.

From germline, CDR1 is LNHNV and CDR2 YYDKDF (reference sequence). The CDR3 is made up of 17 amino acids. Trimming stripped 0 bases from V and 4 bases from J, with 19 bases between. Whole-study results and caveats: In CD8+ T cells, expanded clones were on average more numerous than in CD4+. Among the lowest levels of clonal expansion were found in partial responders at 0.1-3.0 mg/kg.

Specimen: CD4+ or CD8+ T cells sorted from blood, collected in a trial of the OX40 agonist ivuxolimab. The TCR sequence derives from an adult with an advanced solid tumor such as melanoma, head and neck, liver or kidney cancer. The V gene is TRBV15, the J gene TRBJ2-7, with a tentative D call TRBD1 (8 bases). CDR3 region: CATSRDRGQGGSYEQYF. DNA for the CDR3: TGTGCCACCAGCAGAGATAGAGGACAGGGAGGGAGTTACGAGCAGTACTTC. Looking up the rest from reference TRBV15 and TRBJ2-7 gives the full variable domain: DAMVIQNPRYQVTQFGKPVTLSCSQTLNHNVMYWYQQKSSQAPKLLFHYYDKDFNNEADTPDNFQSRRPNTSFCFLDIRSPGLGDTAMYLCATSRDRGQGGSYEQYFGPGTRLTVT.